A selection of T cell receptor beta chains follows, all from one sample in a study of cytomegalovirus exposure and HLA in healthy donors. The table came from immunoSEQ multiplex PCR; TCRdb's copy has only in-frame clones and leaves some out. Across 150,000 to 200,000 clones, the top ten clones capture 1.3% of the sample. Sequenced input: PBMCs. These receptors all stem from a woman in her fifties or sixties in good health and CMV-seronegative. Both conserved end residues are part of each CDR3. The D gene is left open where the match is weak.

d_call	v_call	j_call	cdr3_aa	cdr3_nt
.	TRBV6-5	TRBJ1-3	CASSSSGGRNTIYF	TGTGCCAGCAGTTCCTCGGGGGGGAGAAACACCATATATTTT
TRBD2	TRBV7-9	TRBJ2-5	CASSLRSRERETQYF	TGTGCCAGCAGCTTGAGATCGCGGGAGCGAGAGACCCAGTACTTC
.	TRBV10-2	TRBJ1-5	CASSGQDNQPQHF	TGCGCCAGCAGTGGGCAGGACAATCAGCCCCAGCATTTT
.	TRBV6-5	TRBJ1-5	CASSYGQYNQPQHF	TGTGCCAGCAGTTACGGCCAGTACAATCAGCCCCAGCATTTT
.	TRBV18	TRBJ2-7	CASSRDNYEQYF	TGTGCCAGCTCCCGGGACAACTACGAGCAGTACTTC
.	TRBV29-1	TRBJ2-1	CSAFHRGFDNEQFF	TGCAGCGCTTTCCATCGGGGATTTGACAATGAGCAGTTCTTC
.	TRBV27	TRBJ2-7	CASSTEPGFKQYF	TGTGCCAGCAGTACCGAACCGGGATTCAAGCAGTACTTC
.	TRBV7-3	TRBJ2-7	CASSRTGRGFEQYF	TGTGCCAGCAGCAGGACAGGGAGGGGGTTCGAGCAGTACTTC
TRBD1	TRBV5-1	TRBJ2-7	CASSLGQGSAYEQYF	TGCGCCAGCAGCTTGGGACAGGGAAGCGCCTACGAGCAGTACTTC
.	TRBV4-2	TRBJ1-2	CASSQAGFYGYTF	TGTGCCAGCAGCCAAGCCGGGTTCTATGGCTACACCTTC
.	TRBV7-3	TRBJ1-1	CASSFEARSEAFF	TGTGCCAGCAGCTTTGAGGCACGGAGTGAAGCTTTCTTT
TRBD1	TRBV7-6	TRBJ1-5	CLGSRGHLSDQPQHF	TGCCTCGGATCCAGGGGGCATCTCTCCGATCAGCCCCAGCATTTT
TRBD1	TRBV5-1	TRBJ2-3	CASSLRVTGQGTDTQYF	TGCGCCAGCAGCTTGAGGGTAACGGGACAGGGAACAGATACGCAGTATTTT
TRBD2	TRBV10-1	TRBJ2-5	CASSDRTSGSETQYF	TGCGCCAGCAGTGATAGGACTAGCGGGAGTGAGACCCAGTACTTC
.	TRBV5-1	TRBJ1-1	CASSLDRVDTEAFF	TGCGCCAGCAGCTTGGACAGGGTGGACACTGAAGCTTTCTTT
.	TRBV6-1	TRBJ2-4	CASSGGRAGKNIQYF	TGTGCCAGCAGTGGAGGACGGGCGGGCAAAAACATTCAGTACTTC
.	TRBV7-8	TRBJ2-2	CASSLSGPSVAGELFF	TGTGCCAGCAGCTTAAGTGGCCCTTCCGTGGCCGGGGAGCTGTTTTTT
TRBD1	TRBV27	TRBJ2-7	CASSLGQGGYEQYF	TGTGCCAGCAGTTTAGGACAGGGGGGCTACGAGCAGTACTTC
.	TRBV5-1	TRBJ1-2	CASSLRGEGGYTF	TGCGCCAGCAGCTTGCGGGGGGAAGGAGGCTACACCTTC
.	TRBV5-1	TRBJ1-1	CASSSISGNTEAFF	TGCGCCAGCAGCTCGATAAGCGGGAACACTGAAGCTTTCTTT
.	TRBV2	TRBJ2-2	CASSGSGLRTGELFF	TGTGCCAGCAGTGGGAGCGGACTTCGAACCGGGGAGCTGTTTTTT
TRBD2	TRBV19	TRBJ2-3	CASSIQITGGGTDTQYF	TGTGCCAGTAGTATACAGATTACGGGAGGCGGTACAGATACGCAGTATTTT
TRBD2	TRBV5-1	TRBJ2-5	CASSPGLAGAWTQYF	TGCGCCAGCAGCCCGGGACTAGCGGGGGCGTGGACCCAGTACTTC
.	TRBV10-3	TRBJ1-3	CAISDGYSSGNTIYF	TGTGCCATCAGCGACGGGTATAGCTCTGGAAACACCATATATTTT
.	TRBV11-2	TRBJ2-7	CASSRDRSLYEQYF	TGTGCCAGCAGCCGCGACAGGTCCCTCTACGAGCAGTACTTC
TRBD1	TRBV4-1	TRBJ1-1	CASSQDTGTGRAFF	TGCGCCAGCAGCCAAGATACCGGGACAGGGAGAGCTTTCTTT
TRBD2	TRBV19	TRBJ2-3	CASNQRGNTDTQYF	TGTGCCAGTAATCAGCGGGGAAACACAGATACGCAGTATTTT
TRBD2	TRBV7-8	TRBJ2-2	CASSSTLTSGATGELFF	TGTGCCAGCAGCTCAACGTTGACTAGCGGGGCAACCGGGGAGCTGTTTTTT
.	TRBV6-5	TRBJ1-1	CASSLDREVSEAFF	TGTGCCAGCAGTTTGGACAGAGAGGTCTCTGAAGCTTTCTTT
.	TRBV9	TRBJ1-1	CASRLIQGTEAFF	TGTGCCAGCCGACTTATACAGGGAACTGAAGCTTTCTTT
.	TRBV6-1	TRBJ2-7	CASSETPILSYEQYF	TGTGCCAGCAGTGAAACGCCTATCCTCTCCTACGAGCAGTACTTC
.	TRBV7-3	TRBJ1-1	CASSLTRTGYTEAFF	TGTGCCAGCAGCTTAACGCGAACAGGGTACACTGAAGCTTTCTTT
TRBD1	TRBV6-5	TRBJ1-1	CASSSSTGGWTEAFF	TGTGCCAGCAGTTCCTCGACAGGGGGCTGGACTGAAGCTTTCTTT